This T cell receptor beta chain originates from a study of technical replicates of blood from a few donors. Clones were read by immunoSEQ multiplex PCR, and TCRdb kept only the in-frame ones, dropping some. The sample has 65,000 to 90,000 clones, roughly 94% seen once; the top ten hold around 0.4%. The CDR3 contains 15 residues. The germline CDR1 and CDR2 sequences are SGHNT and YYREEE (reference sequence). The junction had 5 bases not matched to a gene; V was cut back by 0 bases and J by 5 bases. The sequence was collected from a human donor in good health. The sample was T cells isolated from PBMCs. The chain carries TRBV5-4 and TRBJ1-3; 7 bases match TRBD1. CDR3 sequence (DNA): TGTGCCAGCAGCTTGGGACAGGGTCTTAGAAACACCATATATTTT. Amino acids: CASSLGQGLRNTIYF.